The TCR beta chain under discussion was sequenced for a study of T cell repertoires in cytomegalovirus infection. Overall study context: It was the public TCR beta signatures that indicated both CMV infection and matching HLA type.

In TCRdb, the reads were re-called with MiXCR into one record per CDR3 protein. The sample comprises about 490,000 distinct CDR3 sequences, approximately 11% of which are singletons, and roughly 10% rests with the top ten. The CDR3 consists of 15 residues. Per germline, CDR1 DFQATT and CDR2 SNEGSKA (reference sequence). Broader study findings: CMV-specific TCR beta clonotypes restricted by HLA-C were the ones dominating the ex vivo response. Accumulated public TCR beta family frequency recognized individuals carrying CMV together with the relevant HLA.

Remarks on this clonotype: Its antigen is unknown. An end of the junction differs from the germline gene, which may be a read error.

The specimen was PBMCs. The rearrangement links TRBV20-1 to TRBJ2-1; 7 bases map to TRBD2. The sequence came from a human donor in good health (CMV status not recorded). Some clones in this sample may be carry-over from other donors' samples. The CDR3 region has the DNA TGCAGTACTAGTCCAGGGCGGGGGACGTACAATGAGCAGTTCTTC. Amino acids: CSTSPGRGTYNEQFF.